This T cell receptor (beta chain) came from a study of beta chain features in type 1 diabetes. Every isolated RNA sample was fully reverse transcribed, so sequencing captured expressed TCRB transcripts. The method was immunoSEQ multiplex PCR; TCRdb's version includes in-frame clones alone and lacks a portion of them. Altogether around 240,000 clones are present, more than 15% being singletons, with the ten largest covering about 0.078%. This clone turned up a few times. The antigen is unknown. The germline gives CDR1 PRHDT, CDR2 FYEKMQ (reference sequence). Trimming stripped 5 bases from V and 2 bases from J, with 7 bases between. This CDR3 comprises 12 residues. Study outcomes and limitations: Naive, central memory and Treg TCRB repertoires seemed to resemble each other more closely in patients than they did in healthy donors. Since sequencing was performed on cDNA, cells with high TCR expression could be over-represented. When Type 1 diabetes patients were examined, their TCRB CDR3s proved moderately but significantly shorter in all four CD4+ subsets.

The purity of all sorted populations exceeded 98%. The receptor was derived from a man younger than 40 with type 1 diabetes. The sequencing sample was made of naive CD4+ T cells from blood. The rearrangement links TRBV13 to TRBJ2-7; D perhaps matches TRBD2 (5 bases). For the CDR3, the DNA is TGTGCCAGCAGCCCGGGGACCTACGAGCAGTACTTC. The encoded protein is CASSPGTYEQYF.